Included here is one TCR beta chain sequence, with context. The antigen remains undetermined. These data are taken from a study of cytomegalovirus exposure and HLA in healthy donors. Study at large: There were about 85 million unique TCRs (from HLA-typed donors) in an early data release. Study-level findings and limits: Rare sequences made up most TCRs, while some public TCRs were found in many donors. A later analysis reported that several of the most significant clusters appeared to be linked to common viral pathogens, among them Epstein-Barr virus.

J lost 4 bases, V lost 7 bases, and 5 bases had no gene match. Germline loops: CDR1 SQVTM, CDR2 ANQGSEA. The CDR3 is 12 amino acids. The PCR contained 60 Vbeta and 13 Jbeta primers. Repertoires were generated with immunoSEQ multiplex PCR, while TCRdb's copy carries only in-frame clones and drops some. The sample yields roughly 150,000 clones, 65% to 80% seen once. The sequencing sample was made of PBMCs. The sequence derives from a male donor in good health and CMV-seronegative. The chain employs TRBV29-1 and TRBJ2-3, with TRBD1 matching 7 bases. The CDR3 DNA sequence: TGCAGCGCCCGACAGGGCCCAGATACGCAGTATTTT. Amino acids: CSARQGPDTQYF.